This T cell receptor (beta chain) was recorded in a study of beta chain features in type 1 diabetes (dated by TCRdb to between 2018 and 2020). Turning to the overall study: No differences in mean age, gender distribution, total cell number or subset yield were found between patients and healthy donors. A total of 90 million to 140 million sorted cells were examined across all samples, and RNA yield correlated strongly with the number of cells per subset. The study compared the TCRB repertoires of sorted circulating CD4+ T cell subsets in recently diagnosed type 1 diabetes patients with those in matched healthy donors. Regulatory and stem cell-like memory subsets were isolated from only 8 patients and roughly eight healthy donors, whereas naive and central memory subsets came from all 30 or so donors. Overall results and qualifications from the work: Only small numbers of individuals were included in the HLA sub-analyses, which left unresolved whether HLA type had any influence on TCRB rearrangement. Patients with type 1 diabetes made fewer insertions and deleted more nucleotides at VDJ recombination sites, implying thymic rearrangement abnormalities. Naive, central memory and regulatory TCRB repertoires appeared to be more similar among patients than among healthy donors. A moderate but significant shortening of TCRB CDR3 length was observed in type 1 diabetes patients in all four CD4+ subsets. PCR may preferentially amplify shorter templates, but because patient and control samples were amplified and corrected together, any resulting skew would affect both groups equally. Because cDNA was sequenced instead of genomic DNA, activated cells with high expression could be over-represented, although the groups did not differ in activation or CD3 levels.

The entire isolated RNA was reverse transcribed using the High Capacity cDNA Reverse Transcription Kit, and thus expressed TCRB transcripts were sequenced. Naive, central memory and regulatory T cell samples underwent deep immunoSEQ sequencing, averaging approximately 3.5 million total reads per sample. Sorted cells were lysed in RLT buffer, and RNA was extracted using DNase-treated RNeasy Micro or Mini kits according to cell number. To prevent cross-contamination, each cell subset was processed individually, whereas patient and healthy donor samples were processed jointly. Using the immunoSEQ multiplex PCR, TCRB sequences were amplified from cDNA into 87-bp fragments spanning the CDR3 region. Amplicons were sequenced on the Illumina HiSeq platform. As for the authors' bioinformatics: PCR bias was computationally corrected using synthetic template baselines, reads within Hamming distance 2 were collapsed, and singletons that could not be merged were discarded. Reads were aligned against IMGT to assign V, D and J genes, CDR3 length and insertions or deletions at six rearrangement sites. Within each subset, clonotype counts were normalized to sorted cell number, after which true diversity and Gini coefficients were computed with the tcR R package. The overlap coefficient, calculated on TCRB nucleotide sequences, was used to quantify repertoire sharing. Out-of-frame TCRB sequences from naive cells were analyzed to stand in for the pre-selection repertoire. Not all clones reach the TCRdb copy of this immuneACCESS table, which keeps in-frame sequences only. Checked studies attribute under half of the gap to unresolved V genes and leave the rest unexplained. The V and J calls and the clone size are those of that table, but D and trimming were determined from the DNA. The sample profile shows about 410,000 clones; approximately 15% of them were found once. The ten largest clones take up roughly 0.035% of the sample.

From each donor, a single peripheral blood sample of 90 to 150 mL on average was drawn into heparinised tubes. Naive, central memory, regulatory and stem cell-like memory CD4+ T cells were sorted on a BD FACSAria II using a panel including CD45RO, CCR7, CD25, CD127, CD95 and CD27. All sorted populations exceeded 95% purity. PBMCs were isolated right away by Lymphoprep density gradient centrifugation and were stained directly, without culture. Samples were stained and sorted in pairs, with one healthy donor and one patient per experiment, so that batch effects were minimized. Trimming leaves V shorter by 4 bases and J shorter by 5 bases, with the junction holding 7 bases beyond the gene matches. Reading the germline V gene (reference sequence) gives CDR1 SGHNT and CDR2 YYREEE. The CDR3 numbers 14 residues from cysteine through phenylalanine. Of the read, only the CDR3 DNA is kept; its 42 bases are in frame from base 1.

Comment on this clone: What antigen it recognizes has not been identified. Base qualities are missing; no much larger clone stands one base away.

Sequences were obtained from naive CD4+ T cells from blood. The cell subset or site label for this specimen denotes: true naive CD4+ T cells. The V gene is TRBV5-4 and the J gene is TRBJ2-3; 7 nucleotides in the junction match TRBD1. The source is a man aged 25-45 years in good health. The DNA reads TGTGCCAGCAGCCAAAGACAGGGCGTAGATACGCAGTATTTT. This gives the protein CASSQRQGVDTQYF.